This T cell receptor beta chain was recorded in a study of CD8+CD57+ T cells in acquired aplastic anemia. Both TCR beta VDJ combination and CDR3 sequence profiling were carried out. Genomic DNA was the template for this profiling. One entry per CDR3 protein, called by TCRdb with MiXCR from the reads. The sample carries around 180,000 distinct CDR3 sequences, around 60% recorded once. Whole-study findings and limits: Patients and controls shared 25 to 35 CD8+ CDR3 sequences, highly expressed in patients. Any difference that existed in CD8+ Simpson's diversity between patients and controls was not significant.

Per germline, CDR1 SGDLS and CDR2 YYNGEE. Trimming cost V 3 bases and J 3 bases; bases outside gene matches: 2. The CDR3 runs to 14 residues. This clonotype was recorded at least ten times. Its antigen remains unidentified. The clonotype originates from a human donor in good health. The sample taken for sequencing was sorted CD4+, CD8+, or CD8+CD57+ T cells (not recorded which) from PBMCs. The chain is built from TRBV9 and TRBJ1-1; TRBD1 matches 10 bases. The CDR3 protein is CASSGQGADTEAFF. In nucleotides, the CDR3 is TGTGCCAGCAGCGGACAGGGGGCGGACACTGAAGCTTTCTTT.